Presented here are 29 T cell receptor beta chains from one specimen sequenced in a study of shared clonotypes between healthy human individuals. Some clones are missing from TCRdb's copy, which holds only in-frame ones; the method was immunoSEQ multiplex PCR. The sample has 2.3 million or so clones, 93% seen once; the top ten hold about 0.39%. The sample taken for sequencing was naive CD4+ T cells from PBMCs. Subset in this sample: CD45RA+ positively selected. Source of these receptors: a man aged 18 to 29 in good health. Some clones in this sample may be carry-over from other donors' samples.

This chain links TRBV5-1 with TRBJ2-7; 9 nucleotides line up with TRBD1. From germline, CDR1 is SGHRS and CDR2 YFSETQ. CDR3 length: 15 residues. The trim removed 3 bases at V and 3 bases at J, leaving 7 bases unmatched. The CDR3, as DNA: TGCGCCAGCAGCTGGGGACCGGGACAGGGCTACGAGCAGTACTTC. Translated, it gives CASSWGPGQGYEQYF.

CDR3 coding DNA: TGTGCCAGCAGCTTTCGGGGGGCGGACACTGAAGCTTTCTTT. Amino acids: CASSFRGADTEAFF. The genes are TRBV28 and TRBJ1-1; maybe TRBD1 (6 bases). Germline values: CDR1 MDHEN, CDR2 SYDVKM. The CDR3 contains 14 residues. V gave up 6 bases and J gave up 3 bases, with 14 bases separating them. The full variable domain, with the rest looked up from reference TRBV28 and TRBJ1-1, is DVKVTQSSRYLVKRTGEKVFLECVQDMDHENMFWYRQDPGLGLRLIYFSYDVKMKEKGDIPEGYSVSREKKERFSLILESASTNQTSMYLCASSFRGADTEAFFGQGTRLTVV.

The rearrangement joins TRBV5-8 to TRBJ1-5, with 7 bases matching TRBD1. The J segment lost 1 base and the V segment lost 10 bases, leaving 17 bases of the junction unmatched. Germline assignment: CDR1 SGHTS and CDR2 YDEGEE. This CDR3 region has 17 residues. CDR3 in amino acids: CAGVVGQGDGSNQPQHF. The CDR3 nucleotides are TGTGCCGGCGTGGTCGGTCAGGGGGACGGGAGCAATCAGCCCCAGCATTTT.

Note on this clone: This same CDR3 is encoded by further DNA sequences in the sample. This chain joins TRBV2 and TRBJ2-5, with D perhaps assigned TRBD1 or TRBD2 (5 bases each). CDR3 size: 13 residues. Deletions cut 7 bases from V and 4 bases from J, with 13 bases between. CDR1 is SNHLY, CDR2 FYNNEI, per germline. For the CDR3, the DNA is TGTGCCAGCACGGGGCAGGGCGGAGAGACCCAGTACTTC. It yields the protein CASTGQGGETQYF.

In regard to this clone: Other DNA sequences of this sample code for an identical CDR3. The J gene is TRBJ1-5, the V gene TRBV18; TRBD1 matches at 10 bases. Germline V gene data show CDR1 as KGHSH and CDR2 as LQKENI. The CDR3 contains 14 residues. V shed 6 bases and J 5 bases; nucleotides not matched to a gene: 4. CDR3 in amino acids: CASSPGTGDQPQHF. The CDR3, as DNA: TGTGCCAGCTCGCCCGGGACAGGGGATCAGCCCCAGCATTTT.

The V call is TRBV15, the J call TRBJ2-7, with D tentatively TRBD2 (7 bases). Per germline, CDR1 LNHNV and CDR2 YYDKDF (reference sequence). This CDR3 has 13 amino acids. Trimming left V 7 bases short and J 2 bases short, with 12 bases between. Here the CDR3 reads CATNRDYAYEQYF. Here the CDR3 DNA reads TGTGCCACCAACAGGGACTACGCCTACGAGCAGTACTTC.

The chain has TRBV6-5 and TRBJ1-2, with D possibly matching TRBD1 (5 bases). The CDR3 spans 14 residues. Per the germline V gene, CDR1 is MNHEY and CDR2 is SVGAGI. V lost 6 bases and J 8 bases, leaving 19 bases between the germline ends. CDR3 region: CASSPDRGRKGYTF. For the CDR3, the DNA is TGTGCCAGCAGCCCCGATAGGGGCCGTAAAGGCTACACCTTC.

This chain's CDR3 is CASSRSRDGIYEQYF. CDR3 coding DNA: TGTGCCAGTAGCCGTTCCCGGGACGGGATATACGAGCAGTACTTC. J is TRBJ2-7 and V is TRBV19; TRBD1 or TRBD2 may be the D gene (5 bases each). The germline CDR1 and CDR2 sequences are LNHDA and SQIVND (reference sequence). The V gene lost 6 bases and the J gene lost 4 bases, with 19 bases spanning the gap. There are 15 residues in the CDR3. Drawing the rest from reference TRBV19 and TRBJ2-7, the complete variable domain is DGGITQSPKYLFRKEGQNVTLSCEQNLNHDAMYWYRQDPGQGLRLIYYSQIVNDFQKGDIAEGYSVSREKKESFPLTVTSAQKNPTAFYLCASSRSRDGIYEQYFGPGTRLTVT.

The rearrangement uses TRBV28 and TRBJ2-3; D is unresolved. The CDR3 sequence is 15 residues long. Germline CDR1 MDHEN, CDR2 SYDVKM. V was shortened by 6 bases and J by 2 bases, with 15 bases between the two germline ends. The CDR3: CASSLSGVSTDTQYF. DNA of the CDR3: TGTGCCAGCAGCCTATCTGGAGTCTCCACAGATACGCAGTATTTT.

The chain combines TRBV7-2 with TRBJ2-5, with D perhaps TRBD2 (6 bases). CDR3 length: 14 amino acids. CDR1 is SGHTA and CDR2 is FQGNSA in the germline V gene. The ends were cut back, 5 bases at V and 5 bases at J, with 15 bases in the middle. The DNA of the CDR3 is TGTGCCAGCAGCCCGGGACTTAGAGTGGAGACCCAGTACTTC. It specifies CASSPGLRVETQYF.

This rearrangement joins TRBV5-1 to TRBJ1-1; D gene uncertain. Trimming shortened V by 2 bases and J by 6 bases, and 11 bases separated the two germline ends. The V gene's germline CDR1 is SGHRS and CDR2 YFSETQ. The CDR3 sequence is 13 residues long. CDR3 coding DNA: TGCGCCAGCAGCTTCGGGGTTGGGGCTGAAGCTTTCTTT. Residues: CASSFGVGAEAFF.

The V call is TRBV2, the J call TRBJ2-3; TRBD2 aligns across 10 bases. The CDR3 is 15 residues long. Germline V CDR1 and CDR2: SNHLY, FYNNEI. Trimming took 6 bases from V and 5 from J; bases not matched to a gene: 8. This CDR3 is CASREREGLEDTQYF. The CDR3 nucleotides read TGTGCCAGCAGGGAGCGGGAGGGCCTGGAAGATACGCAGTATTTT.

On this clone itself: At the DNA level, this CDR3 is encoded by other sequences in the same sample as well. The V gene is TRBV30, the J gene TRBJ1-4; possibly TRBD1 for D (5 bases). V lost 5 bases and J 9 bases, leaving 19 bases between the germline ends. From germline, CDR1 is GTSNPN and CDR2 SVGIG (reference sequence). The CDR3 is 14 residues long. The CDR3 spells CAWAPGGSPQKLFF. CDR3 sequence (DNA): TGTGCCTGGGCCCCTGGGGGGAGCCCTCAAAAACTGTTTTTT.

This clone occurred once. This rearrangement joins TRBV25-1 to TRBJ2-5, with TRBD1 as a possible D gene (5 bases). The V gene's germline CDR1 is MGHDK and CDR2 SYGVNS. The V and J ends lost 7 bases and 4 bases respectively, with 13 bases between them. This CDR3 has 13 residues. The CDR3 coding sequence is TGTGCCAGCACCGTGCAGGGTGTAGAGACCCAGTACTTC. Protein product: CASTVQGVETQYF.

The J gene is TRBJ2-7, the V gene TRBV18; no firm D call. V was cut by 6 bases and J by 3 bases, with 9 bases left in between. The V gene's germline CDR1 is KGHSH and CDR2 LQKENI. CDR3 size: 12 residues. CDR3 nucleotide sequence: TGTGCCAGCTCCCACACCTTCTACGAGCAGTACTTC. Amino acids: CASSHTFYEQYF.

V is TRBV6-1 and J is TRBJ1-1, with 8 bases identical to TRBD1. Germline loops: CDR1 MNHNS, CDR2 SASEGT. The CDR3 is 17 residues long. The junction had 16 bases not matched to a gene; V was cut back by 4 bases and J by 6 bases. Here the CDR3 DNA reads TGTGCCAGCAGTGCTTGGACAGGGAACTTAGGCCGCGCTGAAGCTTTCTTT. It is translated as CASSAWTGNLGRAEAFF.

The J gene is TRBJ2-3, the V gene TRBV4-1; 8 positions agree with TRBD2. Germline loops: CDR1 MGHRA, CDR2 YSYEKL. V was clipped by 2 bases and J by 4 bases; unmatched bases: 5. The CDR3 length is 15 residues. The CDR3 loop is CASSQITSGADTQYF. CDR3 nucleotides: TGCGCCAGCAGCCAAATTACTAGCGGTGCAGATACGCAGTATTTT.

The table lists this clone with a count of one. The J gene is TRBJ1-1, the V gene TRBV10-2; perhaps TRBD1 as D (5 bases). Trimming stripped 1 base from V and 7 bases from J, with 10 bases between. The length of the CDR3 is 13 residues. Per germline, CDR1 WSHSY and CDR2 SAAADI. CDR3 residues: CASSEYTGYEAFF. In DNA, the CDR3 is TGCGCCAGCAGTGAGTATACAGGCTATGAAGCTTTCTTT.

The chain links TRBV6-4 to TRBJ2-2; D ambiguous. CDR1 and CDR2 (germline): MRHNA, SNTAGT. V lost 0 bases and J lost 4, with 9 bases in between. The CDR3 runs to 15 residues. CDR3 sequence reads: CASSDSAAGTGELFF. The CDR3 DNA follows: TGTGCCAGCAGTGACTCGGCGGCAGGCACCGGGGAGCTGTTTTTT.

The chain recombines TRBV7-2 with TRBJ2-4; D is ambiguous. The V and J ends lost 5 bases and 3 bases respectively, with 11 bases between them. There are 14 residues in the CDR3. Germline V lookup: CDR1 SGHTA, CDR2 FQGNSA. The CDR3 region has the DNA TGTGCCAGCAGCACCTGGGCGAGCAAAAACATTCAGTACTTC. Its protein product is CASSTWASKNIQYF.

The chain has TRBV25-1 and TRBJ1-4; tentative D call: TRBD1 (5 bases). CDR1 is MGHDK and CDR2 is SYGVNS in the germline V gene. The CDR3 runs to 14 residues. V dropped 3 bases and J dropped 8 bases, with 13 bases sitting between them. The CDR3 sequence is CASSEDNRGEKLFF. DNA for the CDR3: TGTGCCAGCAGTGAGGACAACCGCGGGGAAAAACTGTTTTTT.

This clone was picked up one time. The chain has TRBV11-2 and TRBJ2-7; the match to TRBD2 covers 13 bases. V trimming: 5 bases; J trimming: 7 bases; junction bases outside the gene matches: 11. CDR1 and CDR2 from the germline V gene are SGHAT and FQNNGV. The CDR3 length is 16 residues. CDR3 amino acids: CASSLGTSGRGKEQYF. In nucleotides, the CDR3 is TGTGCCAGCAGCCTCGGCACTAGCGGGAGGGGGAAAGAGCAGTACTTC.

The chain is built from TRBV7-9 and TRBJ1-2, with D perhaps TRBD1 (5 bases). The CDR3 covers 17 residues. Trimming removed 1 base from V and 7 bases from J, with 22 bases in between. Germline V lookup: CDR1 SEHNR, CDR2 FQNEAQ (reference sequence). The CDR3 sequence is CASSLGQGFGDSGGYTF. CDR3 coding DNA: TGTGCCAGCAGCTTAGGTCAGGGTTTCGGGGACTCTGGTGGCTACACCTTC. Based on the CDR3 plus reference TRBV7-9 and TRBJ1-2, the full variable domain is DTGVSQNPRHKITKRGQNVTFRCDPISEHNRLYWYRQTLGQGPEFLTYFQNEAQLEKSRLLSDRFSAERPKGSFSTLEIQRTEQGDSAMYLCASSLGQGFGDSGGYTFGSGTRLTVV.

CDR3 region: CASSVDILNTEAFF. CDR3 in DNA: TGTGCCAGTAGTGTCGACATCTTGAACACTGAAGCTTTCTTT. The V gene is TRBV19, the J gene TRBJ1-1; D uncertain. The CDR3 is made up of 14 amino acids. The V gene's germline CDR1 is LNHDA and CDR2 SQIVND (reference sequence). With 5 bases removed from V and 0 bases from J, the gap between germline ends came to 10 bases.

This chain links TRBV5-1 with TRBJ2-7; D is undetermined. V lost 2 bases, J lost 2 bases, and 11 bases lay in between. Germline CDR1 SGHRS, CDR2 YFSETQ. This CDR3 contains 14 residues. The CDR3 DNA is TGCGCCAGCAGCTTAATAGGACCTACCTACGAGCAGTACTTC. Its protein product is CASSLIGPTYEQYF.

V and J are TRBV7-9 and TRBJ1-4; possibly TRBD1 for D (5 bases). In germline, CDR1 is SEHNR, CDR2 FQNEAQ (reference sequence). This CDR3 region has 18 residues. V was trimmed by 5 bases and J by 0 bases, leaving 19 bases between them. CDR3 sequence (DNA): TGTGCCAGCAGCGCAGGGCGGTATGGACTTGCAACTAATGAAAAACTGTTTTTT. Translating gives CASSAGRYGLATNEKLFF.

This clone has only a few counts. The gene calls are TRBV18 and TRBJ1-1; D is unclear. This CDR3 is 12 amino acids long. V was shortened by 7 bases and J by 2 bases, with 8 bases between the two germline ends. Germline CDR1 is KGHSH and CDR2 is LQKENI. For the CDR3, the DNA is TGTGCCAGCTTAAGACGTAACACTGAAGCTTTCTTT. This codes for CASLRRNTEAFF. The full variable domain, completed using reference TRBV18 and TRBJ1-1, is NAGVMQNPRHLVRRRGQEARLRCSPMKGHSHVYWYRQLPEEGLKFMVYLQKENIIDESGMPKERFSAEFPKEGPSILRIQQVVRGDSAAYFCASLRRNTEAFFGQGTRLTVV.

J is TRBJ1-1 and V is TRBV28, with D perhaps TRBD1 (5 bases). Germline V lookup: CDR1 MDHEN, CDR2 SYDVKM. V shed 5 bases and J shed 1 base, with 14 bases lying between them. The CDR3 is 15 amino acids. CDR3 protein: CASSAPGKGNTEAFF. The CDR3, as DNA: TGTGCCAGCAGTGCACCAGGGAAGGGGAACACTGAAGCTTTCTTT.

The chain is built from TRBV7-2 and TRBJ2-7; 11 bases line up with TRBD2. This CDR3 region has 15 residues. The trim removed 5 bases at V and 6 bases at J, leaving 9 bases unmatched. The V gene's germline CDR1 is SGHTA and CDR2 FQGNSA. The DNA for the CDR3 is TGTGCCAGCAGCCTAGGGACTAGCGGAGCCCTCGAGCAGTACTTC. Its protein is CASSLGTSGALEQYF.